This T cell receptor (beta chain) was sequenced during a study of response to subunit inactivated influenza vaccine. V shed 4 bases and J shed 2 bases, with 11 bases lying between them. Germline V lookup: CDR1 SQVTM, CDR2 ANQGSEA. The CDR3 runs to 14 residues. TCRdb recomputed calls from the RT-PCR reads with MiXCR, one row per CDR3 protein. The sample records more than 450,000 distinct CDR3 sequences, approximately 10% being singletons. This clonotype was observed a handful of times. These sequences were also reported in another study, on T cells expressing NK-cell markers. That source adds: As the method of synthesis, 5'RACE template switching with UMIs yielded TCR beta cDNA.

This chain joins TRBV29-1 and TRBJ2-2, with D unclear. The sequencing used PBMCs from blood, collected on the day of vaccination. The receptor was isolated from a man aged 50 to 59 who received an inactivated influenza vaccine. CDR3 bases: TGCAGCGTTGTAGGGCTCCTTAACACCGGGGAGCTGTTTTTT. Amino acid sequence: CSVVGLLNTGELFF.